Below are 28 T cell receptor beta chains sequenced from a single sample in a study of T cell repertoires in cytomegalovirus infection (dated by TCRdb to the late 2010s). Sequencing relied on an Illumina HiSeq 1500. In TCRdb, the public reads were trimmed at Q25 with fastp and aligned with MiXCR, with productive beta chains retained. Entries are consolidated by CDR3 protein sequence, retaining the most common genes and DNA. Present in this sample are 640,000 or so distinct CDR3 sequences, approximately 33% of which were seen just once. Together, the top ten hold 15% to 20% of the sample. Taken with the paper, the label for treatment or condition translates to: in vitro stimulation with specific CMV peptide epitopes to enrich CMV-specific T cells. The antigens of these receptors remain unknown. Sequenced here: cultured PBMCs, sampled from culture after CMV antigen stimulation. The receptors shown here come from a human donor in good health (CMV status not recorded). Some clones in this sample may be carry-over from other donors' samples.

The chain couples TRBV20-1 to TRBJ2-3; TRBD2 agrees at 12 bases. This CDR3 region has 19 residues. The V segment lost 1 base and the J segment 11 bases; nucleotides outside the gene matches: 22. Per the germline V gene, CDR1 is DFQATT and CDR2 is SNEGSKA (reference sequence). CDR3 bases: TGCAGTGCTAGAGGACTAGCGGGAGAGCAAACAATGGTACAGGGGGTGCAGTATTTT. Protein sequence: CSARGLAGEQTMVQGVQYF.

This clonotype was picked up a small number of times. The chain combines TRBV18 with TRBJ1-5; D not resolved. CDR3 length: 13 amino acids. From germline, CDR1 is KGHSH and CDR2 LQKENI. With 3 bases removed from V and 5 bases from J, the gap between germline ends came to 8 bases. The chain's CDR3 is CASSPERDQPQHF. Here the CDR3 DNA reads TGTGCCAGCTCACCCGAGCGGGATCAGCCCCAGCATTTT.

This clonotype has ten or more counts. The chain couples TRBV7-9 to TRBJ1-1; tentative D call: TRBD1 (6 bases). V lost 5 bases, J lost 2 bases, and 18 bases lay in between. The CDR3 covers 16 residues. The germline V gene has CDR1 SEHNR and CDR2 FQNEAQ (reference sequence). This CDR3 reads CASSPQGMGLNTEAFF. The DNA of the CDR3 is TGTGCCAGCAGCCCCCAGGGGATGGGGCTAAACACTGAAGCTTTCTTT.

The table lists this clonotype with a few counts. The CDR3 here is CASSLLQGSYGYTF. CDR3 DNA sequence: TGTGCCAGCAGCCTACTACAGGGGAGCTATGGCTACACCTTC. V gene TRBV7-2 combines with J gene TRBJ1-2; 7 bases align to TRBD1. This CDR3 spans 14 amino acids. With 5 bases clipped from V and 4 bases from J, the junction kept 7 bases outside the gene matches. Germline CDR1 reads SGHTA; CDR2 reads FQGNSA. The full variable domain, with the rest looked up from reference TRBV7-2 and TRBJ1-2, is GAGVSQSPSNKVTEKGKDVELRCDPISGHTALYWYRQSLGQGLEFLIYFQGNSAPDKSGLPSDRFSAERTGGSVSTLTIQRTQQEDSAVYLCASSLLQGSYGYTFGSGTRLTVV.

V gene TRBV5-4 combines with J gene TRBJ2-3; 9 bases are a match to TRBD2. The CDR3 spans 15 residues. The germline V gene encodes CDR1 SGHNT and CDR2 YYREEE (reference sequence). V shed 5 bases, J shed 3 bases, and the junction held 7 bases outside the gene matches. The CDR3 coding sequence is TGTGCCAGCAGGTCGGGACTAGCCGATACAGATACGCAGTATTTT. Its protein is CASRSGLADTDTQYF.

A few counts support this clonotype. This chain connects TRBV10-3 to TRBJ2-2; unclear D gene. The germline V gene has CDR1 ENHRY and CDR2 SYGVKD. Trimming removed 2 bases at V and 0 bases at J, with 10 bases between. The CDR3 is 16 residues long. The CDR3 nucleotides are TGTGCCATCAGTGAGGTTCCCGCTGCGAACACCGGGGAGCTGTTTTTT. It encodes CAISEVPAANTGELFF.

This clonotype was seen only a few times. The rearrangement uses TRBV5-4 and TRBJ2-5; 9 bases map to TRBD2. The trim removed 2 bases at V and 2 bases at J, leaving 4 bases unmatched. Germline V gene sequence: CDR1 SGHNT, CDR2 YYREEE (reference sequence). The CDR3 sequence is 15 residues long. DNA of the CDR3: TGTGCCAGCAGCTTAGCGGGGGGCTTTCAAGAGACCCAGTACTTC. Amino acids: CASSLAGGFQETQYF.

The chain is built from TRBV7-2 and TRBJ1-1; D is ambiguous. The germline V gene encodes CDR1 SGHTA and CDR2 FQGNSA. The CDR3 covers 14 residues. V gave up 1 base and J gave up 7 bases, with 13 bases separating them. The CDR3: CASSLVGGIDEAFF. The CDR3 DNA is TGTGCCAGCAGCTTAGTAGGCGGAATCGATGAAGCTTTCTTT.

V is TRBV4-3 and J is TRBJ2-1; possibly TRBD2 for D (5 bases). The V gene's germline CDR1 is LGHNA and CDR2 YSLEER. With 0 bases removed from V and 4 bases from J, the gap between germline ends came to 13 bases. This CDR3 is built from 16 residues. CDR3 loop: CASSQDGELLYNEQFF. CDR3 coding DNA: TGCGCCAGCAGCCAAGATGGGGAGCTCCTTTACAATGAGCAGTTCTTC.

This clonotype was seen more than once but under ten times. The chain carries TRBV20-1 and TRBJ2-7, with D perhaps TRBD2 (6 bases). Germline V gene data show CDR1 as DFQATT and CDR2 as SNEGSKA (reference sequence). Trimming cost V 6 bases and J 6 bases, with 12 bases left between them. The CDR3 totals 11 residues. The CDR3 DNA is TGCAGTGCGGTGGGGGGATCCGAGCAGTACTTC. This codes for CSAVGGSEQYF.

This clonotype was seen ten or more times. The chain is built from TRBV7-2 and TRBJ2-1; 7 bases line up with TRBD2. Germline lookup yields CDR1 SGHTA and CDR2 FQGNSA. V lost 7 bases and J lost 9; bases outside the gene matches: 6. CDR3 size: 12 residues. The CDR3 spells CASTQGGFEQFF. The CDR3 coding sequence is TGTGCCAGCACCCAGGGAGGGTTTGAGCAGTTCTTC.

The table lists this clonotype with a few counts. The J gene is TRBJ2-3, the V gene TRBV7-6; no definite D call. Trimming took 5 bases from V and 9 from J, leaving 15 bases between them. Germline CDR1 and CDR2: SGHVS and FNYEAQ. The CDR3 totals 13 residues. This chain's CDR3 is CASSQRHTQTQYF. Here the CDR3 DNA reads TGTGCCAGCAGCCAGAGACACACCCAAACGCAGTATTTT.

The chain recombines TRBV6-6 with TRBJ1-1; D is ambiguous. The V and J ends lost 2 bases and 3 bases respectively, with 13 bases between them. The CDR3 length is 15 residues. CDR1 MNHNY and CDR2 SVGAGI come from the germline V gene (reference sequence). The CDR3 DNA reads as TGTGCCAGCAGTTACCTGGGGAGGGAGGACACTGAAGCTTTCTTT. Translated, it gives CASSYLGREDTEAFF.

The chain joins TRBV7-2 to TRBJ1-5; D ambiguous. This CDR3 is 15 amino acids long. Trimming pared 5 bases from V and 3 bases from J, leaving 14 bases between. Germline V gene data show CDR1 as SGHTA and CDR2 as FQGNSA. CDR3 amino acids: CASSPILSHNQPQHF. The CDR3, as DNA: TGTGCCAGCAGCCCCATCTTGAGCCACAATCAGCCCCAGCATTTT.

This clonotype appeared a few times. The chain has TRBV19 and TRBJ1-2; possible D gene TRBD1, 6 bases. Trimming cost V 3 bases and J 2 bases, with 16 bases left between them. CDR3 length: 16 amino acids. Germline V CDR1 and CDR2: LNHDA, SQIVND (reference sequence). CDR3 DNA sequence: TGTGCCAGTAGTATTGGTAACGGACAGCCCAACTATGGCTACACCTTC. Protein: CASSIGNGQPNYGYTF. Combining the CDR3 with reference TRBV19 and TRBJ1-2 gives the whole variable domain DGGITQSPKYLFRKEGQNVTLSCEQNLNHDAMYWYRQDPGQGLRLIYYSQIVNDFQKGDIAEGYSVSREKKESFPLTVTSAQKNPTAFYLCASSIGNGQPNYGYTFGSGTRLTVV.

This clonotype came up a few times. The chain recombines TRBV7-8 with TRBJ1-3; 11 bases fit TRBD1. The CDR3 covers 16 residues. Germline CDR1 is SGHVS and CDR2 is FQNEAQ. V was clipped by 6 bases and J by 4 bases; unmatched bases: 8. Written as DNA, the CDR3 is TGTGCCAGCAGTTGGACAGGGGGCCTATCGGGAAACACCATATATTTT. As protein: CASSWTGGLSGNTIYF.

The chain uses TRBV12-3 or TRBV12-4 and TRBJ1-1; weak D call: TRBD1 (6 bases). This CDR3 region has 11 residues. Deletions cut 6 bases from V and 11 bases from J, with 13 bases between. CDR3 protein: CASRQGRGAFF. The CDR3 bases are TGTGCCAGCAGACAGGGTAGGGGGGCTTTCTTT.

V usage is TRBV4-1 and J usage is TRBJ2-1; D might be TRBD1 (5 bases). The CDR3 loop spans 16 amino acids. CDR1 and CDR2 (germline): MGHRA, YSYEKL. The germline V and J ends were trimmed by 4 bases and 0 bases, with 13 bases remaining between them. The CDR3 nucleotides read TGCGCCAGCAGCCCCTCAAGGGGTAGCTCCTACAATGAGCAGTTCTTC. This encodes CASSPSRGSSYNEQFF.

This chain connects TRBV4-3 to TRBJ2-7; D ambiguous. This CDR3 has 14 residues. Germline V gene sequence: CDR1 LGHNA, CDR2 YSLEER. V lost 1 base and J lost 3, with 10 bases in between. The CDR3, as DNA: TGCGCCAGCAGCCAAGTGGCGGAGTTCTACGAGCAGTACTTC. As protein: CASSQVAEFYEQYF.

This clonotype was counted a few times. The chain uses TRBV28 and TRBJ1-2; possible D gene TRBD1, 6 bases. V shed 6 bases and J shed 0 bases, with 20 bases lying between them. This CDR3 region has 17 residues. Germline values: CDR1 MDHEN, CDR2 SYDVKM. CDR3 coding DNA: TGTGCCAGCAGCCCGGAAGGGGGTGGGCTCACTAACTATGGCTACACCTTC. Translation: CASSPEGGGLTNYGYTF.

This clonotype was seen a handful of times. This rearrangement joins TRBV6-1 to TRBJ2-3; tentatively, D is TRBD1 (6 bases). CDR3 length equals 15 residues. Germline V gene sequence: CDR1 MNHNS, CDR2 SASEGT. Trimming removed 5 bases at V and 0 bases at J, with 12 bases between. The CDR3 DNA follows: TGTGCCAGCAGTTACGGAACAGGGAGCACAGATACGCAGTATTTT. This sequence encodes CASSYGTGSTDTQYF.

This rearrangement joins TRBV28 to TRBJ2-7; unclear D gene. The CDR3 consists of 13 residues. V was pared by 5 bases and J by 2 bases, with 10 bases between. From germline, CDR1 is MDHEN and CDR2 SYDVKM. CDR3 amino acids: CASSPWRAYEQYF. The CDR3 region has the DNA TGTGCCAGCAGTCCCTGGAGAGCCTACGAGCAGTACTTC.

The chain has TRBV7-9 and TRBJ2-1; the match to TRBD2 covers 12 bases. Germline CDR1 is SEHNR and CDR2 is FQNEAQ (reference sequence). With V trimmed by 5 bases and J by 8 bases, 4 bases remained unmatched. The CDR3 totals 14 residues. The CDR3: CASSRLAGDDEQFF. CDR3 bases: TGTGCCAGCAGCCGACTAGCGGGAGACGATGAGCAGTTCTTC.

The V gene is TRBV19, the J gene TRBJ1-1; no reliable D call. This CDR3 is built from 15 residues. V was pared by 6 bases and J by 2 bases, with 16 bases between. In germline, CDR1 is LNHDA, CDR2 SQIVND (reference sequence). CDR3 sequence reads: CASSTRSLANTEAFF. Written as DNA, the CDR3 is TGTGCCAGTAGCACCCGATCCTTAGCAAACACTGAAGCTTTCTTT.

In its sample, this clonotype was seen a few times. This chain joins TRBV6-6 and TRBJ2-5; the D gene could be TRBD1 or TRBD2 (5 bases each). The CDR3 runs 17 residues. Trimming took off 6 bases at V and 2 bases at J, with 22 bases between the two ends. CDR1 is MNHNY, CDR2 SVGAGI, per germline (reference sequence). The CDR3 reads CASRKRDGGVRQETQYF. DNA for the CDR3: TGTGCCAGCAGGAAACGGGACGGTGGCGTCCGACAAGAGACCCAGTACTTC.

The gene calls are TRBV5-1 and TRBJ1-1; 10 positions agree with TRBD1. Germline lookup yields CDR1 SGHRS and CDR2 YFSETQ. V lost 6 bases, J lost 2 bases, and 19 bases stayed unmatched. There are 19 residues in the CDR3. CDR3 bases: TGCGCCAGCACCGCCCCCCCGGGACAGGGGTTAAGGGGAAACACTGAAGCTTTCTTT. Translating it yields CASTAPPGQGLRGNTEAFF.

In this sample, this clonotype turned up a few times. The genes are TRBV7-9 and TRBJ2-7, with 7 bases identical to TRBD2. CDR1 is SEHNR and CDR2 is FQNEAQ in the germline V gene (reference sequence). J was trimmed by 7 bases and V by 7 bases; bases with no gene match: 13. The CDR3 loop spans 14 amino acids. This CDR3 reads CASTPSGGRGEQYF. In DNA form, the CDR3 reads TGTGCCAGCACCCCGTCCGGCGGGAGAGGGGAGCAGTACTTC.

The V gene is TRBV7-2, the J gene TRBJ2-3; TRBD1 might be the D (6 bases). There are 16 residues in the CDR3. V lost 3 bases and J lost 7, with 20 bases in between. The germline V gene encodes CDR1 SGHTA and CDR2 FQGNSA. In DNA, the CDR3 is TGTGCCAGCAGCTTGGCACTAGGGACAACCAAACATACGCAGTATTTT. Protein sequence: CASSLALGTTKHTQYF.